This paragraph covers one TCR beta chain sequence. Its antigen remains unidentified. With 60 Vbeta and 13 Jbeta primers, the PCR was carried out. Repertoires were generated with immunoSEQ multiplex PCR, while TCRdb's copy carries only in-frame clones and drops some. The repertoire has some 150,000 clones, 82% of them found once; the top ten carry 1.4%. The CDR3 covers 15 residues. Germline CDR1 is WSHSY and CDR2 is SAAADI. J was trimmed by 1 base and V by 7 bases; bases with no gene match: 6. These data are taken from a study of cytomegalovirus exposure and HLA in healthy donors. The wider study: Genotyping showed around four fifths of roughly 390 donors falling in the Caucasian-associated ancestry cluster.

Overall study findings and caveats: A list of approximately 160 TCR beta chains associated with cytomegalovirus was given. Within an earlier analysis, most TCR beta V segments proved productive either about 90% or about 30% of the time.

The rearrangement uses TRBV10-2 and TRBJ1-1; 10 positions match TRBD1. Sequencing used PBMCs. This TCR came from a man aged 25 to 40 in good health and CMV-seropositive. CDR3 region: CASKGQGLANTEAFF. The CDR3 nucleotides read TGCGCCAGCAAGGGACAGGGGTTAGCGAACACTGAAGCTTTCTTT.